The rows below give T cell receptor beta chains drawn from one sample of a study of ipilimumab plus nivolumab after autologous stem cell transplantation. Clones were read by immunoSEQ multiplex PCR, and TCRdb kept only the in-frame ones, dropping some. The sample has about 40,000 clones, around 92% seen once. Material: PBMCs, obtained in a trial of ipilimumab plus nivolumab as post-transplant consolidation. The receptor set was obtained from a male donor with multiple myeloma. CDR3s include the opening cysteine and the closing phenylalanine or tryptophan. Fields, in order: clone size, V gene, D gene, J gene, CDR3 DNA, CDR3 protein. A D gene is named only where the DNA matches it firmly. Rows may omit the clone size; those that give it use once, few, many or a size class.

abundance: -; v_gene: TRBV13; d_gene: -; j_gene: TRBJ1-3; CDR3nt: TGTGCCAGCACAGAGACCGGAAACACCATATATTTT; CDR3aa: CASTETGNTIYF
abundance: -; v_gene: TRBV7-6; d_gene: -; j_gene: TRBJ1-2; CDR3nt: TGTGCCAGCAGCGCTACAAGTACTCAGGGGCCGGGCTATGGCTACACCTTC; CDR3aa: CASSATSTQGPGYGYTF
abundance: -; v_gene: TRBV15; d_gene: -; j_gene: TRBJ1-6; CDR3nt: TGTGCCACCAGCAGAGATAATTCACCCCTCCACTTT; CDR3aa: CATSRDNSPLHF
abundance: -; v_gene: TRBV28; d_gene: TRBD2; j_gene: TRBJ2-5; CDR3nt: TGTGCCAGCATACGAGCGGGGGGGCATCGAGAGACCCAGTACTTC; CDR3aa: CASIRAGGHRETQYF
abundance: -; v_gene: TRBV29-1; d_gene: TRBD1; j_gene: TRBJ2-1; CDR3nt: TGCAGCCTGCTCAAGAGGGACAGGGGATACAATGAGCAGTTCTTC; CDR3aa: CSLLKRDRGYNEQFF
abundance: once; v_gene: TRBV7-9; d_gene: -; j_gene: TRBJ2-1; CDR3nt: TGTGCCAGCAGCTTTGGGGTGATTGAGCAGTTCTTC; CDR3aa: CASSFGVIEQFF
abundance: -; v_gene: TRBV18; d_gene: TRBD2; j_gene: TRBJ2-5; CDR3nt: TGTGCCAGCTCACCAGGACTAGGTCACGGGACCCAGTACTTC; CDR3aa: CASSPGLGHGTQYF
abundance: -; v_gene: TRBV19; d_gene: TRBD1; j_gene: TRBJ2-3; CDR3nt: TGTGCCAGTAGTGACAGGGGTACAGATACGCAGTATTTT; CDR3aa: CASSDRGTDTQYF
abundance: -; v_gene: TRBV11-2; d_gene: TRBD2; j_gene: TRBJ2-1; CDR3nt: TGTGCCAGCCGAGCTGAGCGGGGGAGTTACAATGAGCAGTTCTTC; CDR3aa: CASRAERGSYNEQFF
abundance: -; v_gene: TRBV7-2; d_gene: TRBD1; j_gene: TRBJ1-1; CDR3nt: TGTGCCAGCAGCCCCCGGACAGGGCCAAACACTGAAGCTTTCTTT; CDR3aa: CASSPRTGPNTEAFF
abundance: -; v_gene: TRBV25-1; d_gene: -; j_gene: TRBJ2-7; CDR3nt: TGTGCCAGCAGAAGACCCGGGGGAAGCTCCTACGAGCAGTACTTC; CDR3aa: CASRRPGGSSYEQYF
abundance: -; v_gene: TRBV7-2; d_gene: TRBD1; j_gene: TRBJ1-5; CDR3nt: TGTGCCAGCAGCGCGGGACAGATGGTGCAGCCCCAGCATTTT; CDR3aa: CASSAGQMVQPQHF
abundance: -; v_gene: TRBV7-3; d_gene: -; j_gene: TRBJ1-5; CDR3nt: TGTGCCAGCAGCTTCTTCCAAAGACAGCCCCAGCATTTT; CDR3aa: CASSFFQRQPQHF
abundance: few; v_gene: TRBV6-1; d_gene: -; j_gene: TRBJ2-4; CDR3nt: TGTGCCAGCTGGGACTTCGGGGCCAAAAACATTCAGTACTTC; CDR3aa: CASWDFGAKNIQYF
abundance: -; v_gene: TRBV7-6; d_gene: -; j_gene: TRBJ2-3; CDR3nt: TGTGCCAGCAGCTCTCAGGGAGGTGTGTCTAGCACAGATACGCAGTATTTT; CDR3aa: CASSSQGGVSSTDTQYF
abundance: -; v_gene: TRBV5-6; d_gene: -; j_gene: TRBJ2-3; CDR3nt: TGTGCCAGCAGCTTGAGCGCAGATACGCAGTATTTT; CDR3aa: CASSLSADTQYF
abundance: -; v_gene: TRBV5-1; d_gene: TRBD2; j_gene: TRBJ2-5; CDR3nt: TGCGCCAGCAGCTCCAAGCGGGGGGGCCAAGAGACCCAGTACTTC; CDR3aa: CASSSKRGGQETQYF
abundance: -; v_gene: TRBV6-5; d_gene: -; j_gene: TRBJ2-7; CDR3nt: TGTGCCAGCAGTTACGCCAACCACTACGAGCAGTACTTC; CDR3aa: CASSYANHYEQYF
abundance: once; v_gene: TRBV5-1; d_gene: -; j_gene: TRBJ2-7; CDR3nt: TGCGCCAGCAGCTTGGTTCAGAGCATCGGGGAGCAGTACTTC; CDR3aa: CASSLVQSIGEQYF
abundance: -; v_gene: TRBV2; d_gene: TRBD1; j_gene: TRBJ2-2; CDR3nt: TGTGCCAGCAGTTTAAGGACAGGGTTCGGGGAGCTGTTTTTT; CDR3aa: CASSLRTGFGELFF
abundance: -; v_gene: TRBV23-1; d_gene: -; j_gene: TRBJ2-7; CDR3nt: TGCGCCAGCAGTCTTCACCGGGACCCCCCCTACTACGAGCAGTACTTC; CDR3aa: CASSLHRDPPYYEQYF
abundance: -; v_gene: TRBV7-2; d_gene: -; j_gene: TRBJ2-1; CDR3nt: TGTGCCAGCAGCTTGTATTCCCGGAGCTCCTACAATGAGCAGTTCTTC; CDR3aa: CASSLYSRSSYNEQFF
abundance: -; v_gene: TRBV7-9; d_gene: -; j_gene: TRBJ1-4; CDR3nt: TGTGCCAGCAGCGAGGGTCAGGGTGAAGGAAAACTGTTTTTT; CDR3aa: CASSEGQGEGKLFF
abundance: -; v_gene: TRBV19; d_gene: -; j_gene: TRBJ1-2; CDR3nt: TGTGCCAGTAGACTACAGGGTACTAGGTTCCCTTCCCCAATCTATGGCTACACCTTC; CDR3aa: CASRLQGTRFPSPIYGYTF
abundance: -; v_gene: TRBV5-1; d_gene: TRBD1; j_gene: TRBJ1-1; CDR3nt: TGCGCCAGCAGCTTGGTACAGGGGACAAACACTGAAGCTTTCTTT; CDR3aa: CASSLVQGTNTEAFF
abundance: -; v_gene: TRBV9; d_gene: TRBD2; j_gene: TRBJ2-1; CDR3nt: TGTGCCAGCAGCGTCGGGGGGGCCCTTGAGCAGTTCTTC; CDR3aa: CASSVGGALEQFF
abundance: -; v_gene: TRBV27; d_gene: TRBD1; j_gene: TRBJ1-5; CDR3nt: TGTGCCAGCAGGGAGGGACAGGGCGGTAGTCAGCCCCAGCATTTT; CDR3aa: CASREGQGGSQPQHF
abundance: -; v_gene: TRBV6-1; d_gene: -; j_gene: TRBJ1-4; CDR3nt: TGTGCCAGCAGCGAAATTCTATGGACTAATGAAAAACTGTTTTTT; CDR3aa: CASSEILWTNEKLFF
abundance: -; v_gene: TRBV7-6; d_gene: -; j_gene: TRBJ1-3; CDR3nt: TGTGCCAGCAGCCCAGCCGGCAGGGCTGGAAACACCATATATTTT; CDR3aa: CASSPAGRAGNTIYF
abundance: -; v_gene: TRBV28; d_gene: -; j_gene: TRBJ2-7; CDR3nt: TGTGCCAGCAGTTTAATAGGGCAGGAATACGAGCAGTACTTC; CDR3aa: CASSLIGQEYEQYF
abundance: -; v_gene: TRBV6-5; d_gene: -; j_gene: TRBJ2-7; CDR3nt: TGTGCCAGCAGTATACGGGGGGCCTCCGAGCAGTACTTC; CDR3aa: CASSIRGASEQYF
abundance: -; v_gene: TRBV5-6; d_gene: TRBD1; j_gene: TRBJ1-2; CDR3nt: TGTGCCAGCAGCTTGCAAGGACAGGGCGGCTATGGCTACACCTTC; CDR3aa: CASSLQGQGGYGYTF
abundance: -; v_gene: TRBV5-4; d_gene: TRBD2; j_gene: TRBJ2-7; CDR3nt: TGTGCCAGCAGCTTGAGTGCTAGCGGATACTACGAGCAGTACTTC; CDR3aa: CASSLSASGYYEQYF
abundance: -; v_gene: TRBV6-5; d_gene: -; j_gene: TRBJ2-1; CDR3nt: TGTGCCAGCAGTTACTCTAGCGGAGTATACAATGAGCAGTTCTTC; CDR3aa: CASSYSSGVYNEQFF
abundance: -; v_gene: TRBV4-1; d_gene: -; j_gene: TRBJ2-1; CDR3nt: TGCGCCAGCAGCCCATGGACCAAAAATGAGCAGTTCTTC; CDR3aa: CASSPWTKNEQFF
abundance: -; v_gene: TRBV11-1; d_gene: TRBD1; j_gene: TRBJ2-3; CDR3nt: TGTGCCAGCAGCTCTGACTACGGGACAGGAGGCTCAGATACGCAGTATTTT; CDR3aa: CASSSDYGTGGSDTQYF
abundance: -; v_gene: TRBV9; d_gene: -; j_gene: TRBJ2-3; CDR3nt: TGTGCCAGCAGTCCCTCGAGGGATACGCAGTATTTT; CDR3aa: CASSPSRDTQYF
abundance: -; v_gene: TRBV4-2; d_gene: -; j_gene: TRBJ2-5; CDR3nt: TGTGCCAGCAGCTTGATAGGAGAGACCCAGTACTTC; CDR3aa: CASSLIGETQYF
abundance: -; v_gene: TRBV6-5; d_gene: -; j_gene: TRBJ2-3; CDR3nt: TGTGCCAGCAGTCAACACCGAAGACACACAGATACGCAGTATTTT; CDR3aa: CASSQHRRHTDTQYF